This is a list of T cell receptor beta chains from one sample in a study of blood T cells in healthy people across ages. TCRdb reprocessed the 5' RACE reads via MiXCR and lists one record per CDR3 protein. The profile covers about 1.4 million distinct CDR3 sequences, with 59% appearing a single time and about 6.7% taken by the ten largest. The sequencing input was blood. The receptors shown here come from a man younger than 35 in good health. CDR3s include the opening cysteine and the closing phenylalanine or tryptophan. The D gene is left open where the match is weak. The size entry is marked missing in some rows and otherwise reads once, few, many or a size class.

v_gene	j_gene	d_gene	abundance	len	CDR3nt	CDR3aa
TRBV21-1	TRBJ1-2	.	.	13	TGTGCCAGCAGCCGTTGCGGTCTCGCTGGCTACACCTTC	CASSRCGLAGYTF
TRBV12-3/TRBV12-4	TRBJ2-4	TRBD1	.	15	TGTGCCAGCAGTTTTGGGACAGGGGGAGGGGACATTCAGTACTTC	CASSFGTGGGDIQYF
TRBV20-1	TRBJ2-7	TRBD2	few	12	TGCAGTGCTAAGCGGGGGGGCTACGAGCAGTACTTC	CSAKRGGYEQYF
TRBV29-1	TRBJ2-1	TRBD1	.	14	TGCAGCGTTGAAGAGACAGGGACCTACAATGAGCAGTTCTTC	CSVEETGTYNEQFF
TRBV10-1	TRBJ2-5	.	.	15	TGCGCCAGCAGTTCAGGAGGGACGGTAGAAGAGACCCAGTACTTC	CASSSGGTVEETQYF
TRBV11-2	TRBJ2-1	.	few	14	TGTGCCAGCAGCGCCTGGGACGGCTTGGATGAGCAGTTCTTC	CASSAWDGLDEQFF
TRBV4-1	TRBJ2-7	.	.	13	TGCGCCAGCAGCCAGGGAGATTACTACGAGCAGTACTTC	CASSQGDYYEQYF
TRBV29-1	TRBJ2-7	.	.	14	TGCAGCGTTGAGGTCGTCAGGGGTGGCTACGAGCAGTACTTC	CSVEVVRGGYEQYF
TRBV20-1	TRBJ2-7	.	.	15	TGCAGTGCGGAGCCCCGGGCTCGCGGGCCTTATGTGCAGTACTTC	CSAEPRARGPYVQYF
TRBV24-1	TRBJ2-3	.	.	16	TGTGCCACCAGTGACGCTGGCGGACTTAGCACAGATACGCAGTATTTT	CATSDAGGLSTDTQYF
TRBV2	TRBJ2-5	.	.	14	TGTGCCAGCAAAAGACAGACCCTTCAAGAGACCCAGTACTTC	CASKRQTLQETQYF
TRBV5-1	TRBJ2-1	TRBD2	many	15	TGCGCCAGCAGGGTAGCGGGAGTAGGTTACAATGAGCAGTTCTTC	CASRVAGVGYNEQFF
TRBV5-1	TRBJ2-1	.	.	12	TGCGCCAGTAAGGTGAGGGACAATGAGCAGTTCTTC	CASKVRDNEQFF
TRBV7-9	TRBJ2-1	TRBD2	.	15	TGTGCCAGCAGCCGACTAGCGGGAGGTAATGATGAGCAGTTCTTC	CASSRLAGGNDEQFF
TRBV4-1	TRBJ2-4	.	.	13	TGCGCCAGCAGCTACCCCGGGACCGCATTTTTGTACTTC	CASSYPGTAFLYF
TRBV12-3/TRBV12-4	TRBJ1-2	.	many	14	TGTGCCAGCAGTCCTGAAAGGACCCACTATGGCTACACCTTC	CASSPERTHYGYTF
TRBV15	TRBJ1-5	.	once	14	TGTGCCACCACCGAGGGCTCTAGCAATCAGCCCCAGCATTTT	CATTEGSSNQPQHF
TRBV7-2	TRBJ2-2	TRBD2	few	15	TGTGCCAGCAGCTTAAGGAGCGGGGGTGTCGGGGAGCTGTTTTTT	CASSLRSGGVGELFF